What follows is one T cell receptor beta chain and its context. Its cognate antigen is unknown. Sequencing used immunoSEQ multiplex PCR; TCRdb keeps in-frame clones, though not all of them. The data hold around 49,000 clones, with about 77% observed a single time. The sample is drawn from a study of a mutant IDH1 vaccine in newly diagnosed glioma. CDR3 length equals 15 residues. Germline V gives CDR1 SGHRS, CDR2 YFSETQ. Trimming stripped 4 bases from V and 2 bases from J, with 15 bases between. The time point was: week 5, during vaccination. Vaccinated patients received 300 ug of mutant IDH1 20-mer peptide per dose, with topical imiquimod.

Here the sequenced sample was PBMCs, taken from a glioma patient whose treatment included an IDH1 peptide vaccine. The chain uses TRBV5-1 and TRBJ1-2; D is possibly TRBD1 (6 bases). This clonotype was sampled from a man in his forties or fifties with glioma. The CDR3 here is CASSPAGGTNYGYTF. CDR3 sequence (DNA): TGCGCCAGCAGCCCGGCGGGGGGCACGAACTATGGCTACACCTTC.